This T cell receptor beta chain derives from a study of regulatory T cells in long-lasting Graves disease. Study information: Persistent Graves' disease denoted over 5 years of antithyroid drugs plus positive TSH receptor antibodies.

Germline CDR1 reads DFQATT; CDR2 reads SNEGSKA (reference sequence). V trimming: 6 bases; J trimming: 0 bases; junction bases outside the gene matches: 9. The CDR3 runs 16 residues. This clonotype has a handful of counts. Time point given: persistent/refractory GD, antithyroid drugs over 5 years with positive TRAb. RNA from PBMCs was the source of the TCR library. The TCR beta library used iRepertoire HTBI primers with Arm-PCR amplification of CDR3. A single record per CDR3 protein comes from TCRdb applying MiXCR to the multiplex PCR reads. The sample includes 600,000 to 850,000 distinct CDR3 sequences, about 30% of them seen just once.

The chain couples TRBV20-1 to TRBJ2-7, with 12 bases identical to TRBD2. This specimen was peripheral blood mononuclear cells (PBMCs), taken when the disease was refractory, from a patient treated with antithyroid drugs. The sequence derives from a female donor with Graves disease. CDR3 nucleotides: TGCAGTGCCCCCGGGACTAGCGGGTCCTTCTCCTACGAGCAGTACTTC. Its translation: CSAPGTSGSFSYEQYF.